This T cell receptor beta chain is from a study of CD8+CD57+ T cells in acquired aplastic anemia. Germline CDR1 LNHDA, CDR2 SQIVND (reference sequence). The V segment lost 6 bases and the J segment 4 bases; nucleotides outside the gene matches: 6. The CDR3 loop spans 15 amino acids. This clonotype showed up many times. CDR3 and TCR beta VDJ profiling relied on a genomic DNA template. TCRdb used MiXCR to reprocess the reads, holding one entry per CDR3 protein. Of roughly 260,000 distinct CDR3 sequences listed, around 46% are singletons. Patients chosen for sequencing had shown CD8+CD57+ cell expansion by flow cytometry.

The material sequenced was sorted CD4+, CD8+, or CD8+CD57+ T cells (not recorded which) from PBMCs. The clonotype was recovered from a human donor with aplastic anemia. The chain couples TRBV19 to TRBJ1-5, with TRBD1 matching over 10 bases. The CDR3 sequence is CASRWTGGTNQPQHF. CDR3 bases: TGTGCCAGTAGATGGACAGGGGGTACGAATCAGCCCCAGCATTTT.